These 6 T cell receptor beta chains were all obtained from the same sample, sequenced in a study of human T cells and chemical hapten exposure. Time point in this sample: healthy volunteer bleed at 6 weeks. The template was total RNA from unfractionated whole blood. TCRdb called the RACE reads again in MiXCR, with one record for every CDR3 protein. Here the sample spans about 77,000 distinct CDR3 sequences, about 9.2% being singletons. Source material: whole blood. The source is a female donor in good health. Some clones in this sample may be carry-over from other donors' samples.

This clonotype was observed many times. The genes are TRBV12-3 or TRBV12-4 and TRBJ1-4; TRBD1 matches 9 bases. This CDR3 is 15 amino acids long. V lost 6 bases, J lost 5 bases, and 7 bases stayed unmatched. This chain's CDR3 is CASRLSQGANEKLFF. As DNA, the CDR3 is TGTGCCAGCAGACTCTCACAGGGGGCGAATGAAAAACTGTTTTTT.

This clonotype was found many times. The J gene is TRBJ1-1, the V gene TRBV15, with D tentatively TRBD1 (6 bases). This CDR3 comprises 13 residues. Germline CDR1 is LNHNV and CDR2 is YYDKDF (reference sequence). The V end was cut by 5 bases, the J end by 6 bases, with 13 bases between. In DNA form, the CDR3 reads TGTGCCACCAGCCCAGGGGATTTCGCTGAAGCTTTCTTT. This sequence encodes CATSPGDFAEAFF.

Worth noting for this clonotype: This may be a read error, as it is one base from a much larger clone. The genes are TRBV20-1 and TRBJ2-5, with a weak D call TRBD2 (7 bases). CDR1 is DFQATT and CDR2 is SNEGSKA in the germline V gene (reference sequence). The CDR3 covers 15 residues. CDR3 sequence (DNA): TGCAGTGCTAGAGATCAGGAGGGGGGGAAAGAGACCCAGTCCTTC. This translates into CSARDQEGGKETQSF.

Many counts were recorded for this clonotype. The chain employs TRBV6-1 and TRBJ1-5; D gene ambiguous. V lost 8 bases and J 11 bases, leaving 25 bases between the germline ends. From germline, CDR1 is MNHNS and CDR2 SASEGT. The CDR3 is made up of 15 amino acids. CDR3 protein: CASSSRRHTDGAQHF. CDR3 coding DNA: TGTGCCAGCTCCTCTCGCCGGCACACGGATGGGGCCCAGCATTTT.

This clonotype was detected a few times. The chain employs TRBV7-2 and TRBJ2-3, with D tentatively TRBD1 (6 bases). The CDR3 extends over 16 amino acids. Deletions cut 1 base from V and 2 bases from J, with 13 bases between. Germline V lookup: CDR1 SGHTA, CDR2 FQGNSA. The CDR3 sequence: CASSLDQGLVTDTQYF. The CDR3 DNA sequence: TGTGCCAGCAGCTTAGATCAGGGGCTTGTCACAGATACGCAGTATTTT.

The chain has TRBV6-2 or TRBV6-3 and TRBJ2-7; 12 nucleotides agree with TRBD2. Germline V gene data show CDR1 as MNHEY and CDR2 as SVGEGT. V lost 2 bases and J lost 3; bases outside the gene matches: 14. The CDR3 spans 19 residues. The DNA for the CDR3 is TGTGCCAGCAGTTACCCTACTAGCGGGGGGCCACCCAGACGCTACGAGCAGTACTTC. It encodes CASSYPTSGGPPRRYEQYF.